One and the same sample provided the 20 T cell receptor beta chains below, sequenced in a study of Tregs in tolerant kidney transplant recipients. This table comes from immunoSEQ multiplex PCR, and its TCRdb copy is limited to in-frame clones, with some not included. The sample has 240,000 or so clones, 80% to 85% seen once. Sequencing used CD4+ T cells from blood. Receptor source: a human donor in good health.

J is TRBJ1-2 and V is TRBV10-2; 12 nucleotides line up with TRBD1. Germline V gene data show CDR1 as WSHSY and CDR2 as SAAADI. The CDR3 runs to 13 residues. V dropped 6 bases and J dropped 6; count of bases not matched to a gene: 2. DNA of the CDR3: TGCGCCAGCAGAGGGACAGGGGGCCATGGCTACACCTTC. Its translation: CASRGTGGHGYTF.

This clone appeared once. The chain couples TRBV19 to TRBJ1-1, with unresolved D. The V gene's germline CDR1 is LNHDA and CDR2 SQIVND (reference sequence). This CDR3 contains 14 residues. Trimming cost V 1 base and J 8 bases, with 14 bases left between them. The CDR3 bases are TGTGCCAGTAGTATAGTGGGGTCGGTAGGGGAAGCTTTCTTT. Translating gives CASSIVGSVGEAFF.

The chain is built from TRBV9 and TRBJ1-2, with D possibly being TRBD1 (5 bases). CDR3 length equals 14 residues. CDR1 SGDLS and CDR2 YYNGEE come from the germline V gene. The V end was cut by 4 bases, the J end by 8 bases, with 18 bases between. The CDR3 DNA reads as TGTGCCAGCAGCTCCGCCCGGGGGAATGGGGGCTACACCTTC. Translation: CASSSARGNGGYTF.

The chain employs TRBV5-6 and TRBJ2-5; D gene ambiguous. V was clipped by 1 base and J by 7 bases, with 17 bases between them. The CDR3 has 15 residues. CDR1 is SGHDT and CDR2 is YYEEEE in the germline V gene. The CDR3 DNA follows: TGTGCCAGCAGCTTGAGCGCTGCCCAAAGAGGGACCCAGTACTTC. This gives the protein CASSLSAAQRGTQYF.

This clone was seen just once. This chain uses TRBV5-1 with TRBJ1-2, with D possibly being TRBD1 (5 bases). The V end was cut by 0 bases, the J end by 4 bases, with 10 bases between. Per the germline V gene, CDR1 is SGHRS and CDR2 is YFSETQ. The CDR3 length is 14 residues. The CDR3 nucleotides read TGCGCCAGCAGCTTGGAGCGGGGCTCCTATGGCTACACCTTC. Translation gives CASSLERGSYGYTF.

The chain links TRBV19 to TRBJ2-7, with 9 nucleotides matching TRBD2. The ends lost 3 bases at V and 5 bases at J; junction bases unmatched: 11. This CDR3 spans 16 amino acids. Germline CDR1 reads LNHDA; CDR2 reads SQIVND (reference sequence). CDR3 nucleotide sequence: TGTGCCAGTAGTATTTCCGCGGGGGGGCCAAGTGACGAGCAGTACTTC. This gives the protein CASSISAGGPSDEQYF.

This chain uses TRBV5-1 with TRBJ2-3, with D tentatively TRBD2 (5 bases). The CDR3 totals 17 residues. The germline CDR1 and CDR2 sequences are SGHRS and YFSETQ. Trimming left V 3 bases short and J 4 bases short, with 21 bases between. The CDR3 sequence: CASSSSLLELGADTQYF. CDR3 DNA sequence: TGCGCCAGCAGCTCTAGTCTACTAGAGTTGGGCGCAGATACGCAGTATTTT.

For the CDR3, the DNA is TGTGCCAGTAGTATAGAGGGCAGGGTGAGGTCATCTGGGGCCAACGTCCTGACTTTC. Its translation: CASSIEGRVRSSGANVLTF. J is TRBJ2-6 and V is TRBV19; perhaps TRBD1 as D (5 bases). The germline V gene encodes CDR1 LNHDA and CDR2 SQIVND (reference sequence). This CDR3 is built from 19 residues. The V and J ends lost 0 bases and 1 base respectively, with 16 bases between them.

The V gene is TRBV2, the J gene TRBJ2-1; the D gene is possibly TRBD1 (6 bases). V was clipped by 7 bases and J by 4 bases, with 14 bases between them. The germline gives CDR1 SNHLY, CDR2 FYNNEI. The CDR3 has 14 residues. The CDR3: CASKRNGQYNEQFF. The CDR3 DNA reads TGTGCCAGCAAAAGGAACGGACAGTACAATGAGCAGTTCTTC.

This chain links TRBV7-9 with TRBJ2-2, with a weak D call TRBD1 (5 bases). Germline V lookup: CDR1 SEHNR, CDR2 FQNEAQ (reference sequence). This CDR3 contains 14 residues. Trimming took 5 bases from V and 3 from J, leaving 10 bases between them. The CDR3 DNA reads TGTGCCAGCAGCCAAGGGGCCTACACCGGGGAGCTGTTTTTT. It is translated as CASSQGAYTGELFF.

The chain recombines TRBV5-1 with TRBJ2-7; D not certain. Germline V CDR1 and CDR2: SGHRS, YFSETQ. The CDR3 extends over 11 amino acids. Trimming cost V 0 bases and J 6 bases, with 4 bases left between them. The CDR3: CASSLEGEQYF. The CDR3 nucleotides read TGCGCCAGCAGCTTGGAGGGCGAGCAGTACTTC.

Turning to this clone: Other nucleotide sequences in the sample specify the same CDR3. The chain combines TRBV2 with TRBJ2-3, with TRBD2 matching 8 bases. This CDR3 comprises 13 residues. Germline CDR1 reads SNHLY; CDR2 reads FYNNEI. J gave up 1 base and V 7 bases, and 1 base lay outside the gene matches. The CDR3 region has the DNA TGTGCCAGCAACGGGGGGGGCACAGATACGCAGTATTTT. Translating gives CASNGGGTDTQYF. The full variable domain, in which reference TRBV2 and TRBJ2-3 provide the parts outside the CDR3, is EPEVTQTPSHQVTQMGQEVILRCVPISNHLYFYWYRQILGQKVEFLVSFYNNEISEKSEIFDDQFSVERPDGSNFTLKIRSTKLEDSAMYFCASNGGGTDTQYFGPGTRLTVL.

The V and J genes are TRBV11-2 and TRBJ2-4; the match to TRBD1 covers 10 bases. The junction had 8 bases not matched to a gene; V was cut back by 3 bases and J by 6 bases. Germline values: CDR1 SGHAT, CDR2 FQNNGV. The CDR3 consists of 16 residues. CDR3 bases: TGTGCCAGCAGCTTGCCCGGGACAGGGGTTACAAACATTCAGTACTTC. It encodes CASSLPGTGVTNIQYF.

This chain connects TRBV7-6 to TRBJ2-1; no clear D gene. V gave up 1 base and J gave up 5 bases, with 6 bases separating them. CDR1 is SGHVS, CDR2 FNYEAQ, per germline. The CDR3 contains 13 residues. The CDR3, as DNA: TGTGCCAGCAGCTTAGGTAGGGACAATGAGCAGTTCTTC. It yields the protein CASSLGRDNEQFF.

The V call is TRBV7-9, the J call TRBJ2-1; possibly TRBD1 or TRBD2 for D (5 bases each). This CDR3 region has 15 residues. CDR1 SEHNR and CDR2 FQNEAQ come from the germline V gene (reference sequence). Trimming took 5 bases from V and 5 from J, leaving 16 bases between them. The CDR3 spells CASSPLMGRNNEQFF. CDR3 sequence (DNA): TGTGCCAGCAGCCCCCTCATGGGACGAAACAATGAGCAGTTCTTC.

The V call is TRBV5-1, the J call TRBJ2-7; TRBD2 aligns across 14 bases. Germline V gives CDR1 SGHRS, CDR2 YFSETQ. After removal of 3 bases from V and 1 base from J, the junction contained 0 bases not matched to a gene. CDR3 length: 15 residues. CDR3 sequence: CASSWTSGGSYEQYF. The DNA for the CDR3 is TGCGCCAGCAGCTGGACTAGCGGGGGGTCCTACGAGCAGTACTTC. The full variable domain, its missing parts supplied by reference TRBV5-1 and TRBJ2-7, is KAGVTQTPRYLIKTRGQQVTLSCSPISGHRSVSWYQQTPGQGLQFLFEYFSETQRNKGNFPGRFSGRQFSNSRSEMNVSTLELGDSALYLCASSWTSGGSYEQYFGPGTRLTVT.

This clone was counted a single time. The chain links TRBV18 to TRBJ2-1; TRBD1 agrees at 8 bases. This CDR3 is built from 15 residues. Per the germline V gene, CDR1 is KGHSH and CDR2 is LQKENI. The V and J ends lost 5 bases and 9 bases, in that order; junction bases with no gene match: 12. In DNA form, the CDR3 reads TGTGCCAGCTCAAAGAACAGGGGGGACGGAGGTGAGCAGTTCTTC. The encoded protein is CASSKNRGDGGEQFF. The complete variable domain, with remaining parts taken from reference TRBV18 and TRBJ2-1, reads NAGVMQNPRHLVRRRGQEARLRCSPMKGHSHVYWYRQLPEEGLKFMVYLQKENIIDESGMPKERFSAEFPKEGPSILRIQQVVRGDSAAYFCASSKNRGDGGEQFFGPGTRLTVL.

This clone was seen a single time. V and J are TRBV25-1 and TRBJ2-1; TRBD2 aligns across 9 bases. V was clipped by 4 bases and J by 12 bases; unmatched bases: 13. The CDR3 runs to 15 residues. Germline V gives CDR1 MGHDK, CDR2 SYGVNS. The CDR3 coding sequence is TGTGCCAGCAGTGGCTCGGGGACTAGCCCTTATCGGCAGTTCTTC. This codes for CASSGSGTSPYRQFF.

The chain is built from TRBV23-1 and TRBJ1-3; 8 bases align to TRBD1. TRBV23-1 is treated as an ORF (open reading frame) with a function not yet certain. The CDR3 runs to 17 residues. V was pared by 2 bases and J by 5 bases, with 11 bases of the junction left unmatched. CDR3 bases: TGCGCCAGCAGTCAAATCAGGGGGCATGGGTCTAGAAACACCATATATTTT. Encoded protein: CASSQIRGHGSRNTIYF.

There are a few counts of this clone. This chain's CDR3 is CASRFRLWGYRDSGYNEQFF. CDR3 DNA sequence: TGTGCCAGCAGATTCCGCCTTTGGGGCTACCGGGACAGCGGATACAATGAGCAGTTCTTC. The rearrangement joins TRBV7-8 to TRBJ2-1; 7 nucleotides line up with TRBD1. The CDR3 consists of 20 residues. V trimming: 6 bases; J trimming: 4 bases; junction bases outside the gene matches: 24. Germline-derived CDR1 and CDR2 are SGHVS and FQNEAQ.